The 14 T cell receptor beta chains listed next were all sequenced from one sample in a study of vaccination effects on CD4 cells after COVID-19. Sequencing used immunoSEQ multiplex PCR; TCRdb keeps in-frame clones, though not all of them. The sample yields around 56,000 clones, around three quarters seen once. Researchers isolated CD4+ T cells once roughly ten days of culture had elapsed. The antigens of these receptors remain unknown. The sequencing used CD4+ T cells from PBMCs cultured without peptide, collected before COVID-19 vaccination. Receptors originate from a human donor who received a COVID-19 vaccine.

This chain links TRBV28 with TRBJ1-1; 11 nucleotides align to TRBD1. This CDR3 comprises 15 residues. Per germline, CDR1 MDHEN and CDR2 SYDVKM. Trimming at V came to 5 bases and at J to 4 bases, leaving 6 bases not matched to a gene. The CDR3 DNA reads TGTGCCAGCAGTGCACCGGGGACAGGGGGCACTGAAGCTTTCTTT. It encodes CASSAPGTGGTEAFF.

This chain joins TRBV15 and TRBJ1-6; no reliable D call. The germline CDR1 and CDR2 sequences are LNHNV and YYDKDF (reference sequence). The CDR3 covers 13 residues. Trimming removed 4 bases at V and 7 bases at J, with 8 bases between. CDR3 region: CATSILENSPLHF. The CDR3 nucleotides read TGTGCCACCAGCATCCTCGAGAATTCACCCCTCCACTTT.

The V and J genes are TRBV15 and TRBJ2-7; TRBD1 matches at 7 bases. Trimming cost V 4 bases and J 4 bases; bases outside gene matches: 7. CDR1 and CDR2 from the germline V gene are LNHNV and YYDKDF (reference sequence). The CDR3 covers 14 residues. The CDR3 nucleotides read TGTGCCACCAGCAAGGGACAGAGCACATACGAGCAGTACGTC. This gives the protein CATSKGQSTYEQYV.

This clone has only one observation. The V and J genes are TRBV7-2 and TRBJ2-5; possible D gene TRBD1, 6 bases. V was shortened by 6 bases and J by 3 bases, with 11 bases between the two germline ends. The germline CDR1 and CDR2 sequences are SGHTA and FQGNSA. The CDR3 is 13 residues long. This chain's CDR3 is CASSFRTEETQYF. In DNA, the CDR3 is TGTGCCAGCAGTTTCAGGACAGAAGAGACCCAGTACTTC.

The V gene is TRBV6-1, the J gene TRBJ2-2, with D possibly TRBD2 on 7 matching bases. Germline V gene data show CDR1 as MNHNS and CDR2 as SASEGT. This CDR3 has 17 amino acids. The ends were cut back, 4 bases at V and 4 bases at J, with 19 bases in the middle. The CDR3 DNA sequence: TGTGCCAGCAGTGCCAAAGGGGGGGGCGCAAGCACCGGGGAGCTGTTTTTT. This translates into CASSAKGGGASTGELFF.

This chain uses TRBV10-2 with TRBJ2-1, with D maybe TRBD1 (6 bases). V was cut by 7 bases and J by 3 bases, with 16 bases left in between. Germline CDR1 WSHSY, CDR2 SAAADI. This CDR3 has 15 amino acids. CDR3 region: CASTGSDRYYNEQFF. Here the CDR3 DNA reads TGCGCCAGCACCGGTTCCGACAGGTACTACAATGAGCAGTTCTTC.

The chain recombines TRBV19 with TRBJ2-3; TRBD2 matches at 8 bases. Germline CDR1 and CDR2: LNHDA and SQIVND (reference sequence). Losses at the gene ends were 6 bases for V and 1 base for J; bases not matched to a gene: 3. The CDR3 spans 14 residues. Here the CDR3 DNA reads TGTGCCAGTAGGGTAGCGGGGCGCACAGATACGCAGTATTTT. Translated, it gives CASRVAGRTDTQYF.

This sequence joins TRBV9 and TRBJ2-5, with 9 bases identical to TRBD1. The CDR3 runs 18 residues. Trimming took 4 bases from V and 5 from J; bases not matched to a gene: 18. In germline, CDR1 is SGDLS, CDR2 YYNGEE. The CDR3 DNA is TGTGCCAGCAGCCCATTCGGGGGGACAGGGATGGGGCGGGAGACCCAGTACTTC. Protein: CASSPFGGTGMGRETQYF.

The rearrangement uses TRBV2 and TRBJ2-1; 9 bases align to TRBD1. The J segment lost 0 bases and the V segment lost 7 bases, leaving 1 base of the junction unmatched. Looked up from germline, CDR1 is SNHLY and CDR2 is FYNNEI. The CDR3 loop spans 14 amino acids. This CDR3 reads CASTGQGSYNEQFF. In DNA form, the CDR3 reads TGTGCCAGCACGGGACAGGGCTCCTACAATGAGCAGTTCTTC.

This rearrangement joins TRBV7-8 to TRBJ2-7, with D perhaps matching TRBD1 (6 bases). The V gene lost 5 bases and the J gene lost 6 bases, with 14 bases spanning the gap. Germline V lookup: CDR1 SGHVS, CDR2 FQNEAQ. The CDR3 runs 13 residues. The CDR3: CASSLLQGTEQYV. DNA for the CDR3: TGTGCCAGCAGCCTCCTACAGGGAACCGAGCAGTACGTC.

The rearrangement joins TRBV2 to TRBJ1-5, with 7 positions matching TRBD1. Per the germline V gene, CDR1 is SNHLY and CDR2 is FYNNEI. The CDR3 loop spans 15 amino acids. V dropped 5 bases and J dropped 5; count of bases not matched to a gene: 9. The CDR3 DNA is TGTGCCAGCAGTCGGCAGGGGGTTGGATATCAGCCCCAGCATTTT. Translation: CASSRQGVGYQPQHF.

The CDR3 sequence is CASSVDHAAGTDTQYF. CDR3 nucleotides: TGTGCCAGCAGCGTAGATCACGCCGCTGGCACAGATACGCAGTATTTT. V gene TRBV9 combines with J gene TRBJ2-3; D is undetermined. V lost 0 bases to trimming and J lost 1 base, with 12 bases between them. Per germline, CDR1 SGDLS and CDR2 YYNGEE. The CDR3 has 16 residues.

The chain joins TRBV9 to TRBJ1-1; D not resolved. The CDR3 has 15 residues. Trimming removed 0 bases at V and 0 bases at J, with 9 bases between. The V gene's germline CDR1 is SGDLS and CDR2 YYNGEE. The CDR3 DNA is TGTGCCAGCAGCGTAGTCAGGTCATTGAACACTGAAGCTTTCTTT. It codes for CASSVVRSLNTEAFF.

The J gene is TRBJ1-2, the V gene TRBV6-5; weak D call: TRBD1 (6 bases). This CDR3 has 13 residues. The germline V gene has CDR1 MNHEY and CDR2 SVGAGI. V lost 4 bases to trimming and J lost 4 bases, with 10 bases between them. CDR3 amino acids: CASSSTGFYGYTF. In DNA, the CDR3 is TGTGCCAGCAGTTCTACAGGGTTCTATGGCTACACCTTC.